These 6 T cell receptor beta chains originate from one sample sequenced in a study of vaccination effects on CD4 cells after COVID-19. Cells that had been cultured for 10 days were the source of isolated CD4+ T cells. These receptors have no identified antigens. Using immunoSEQ multiplex PCR, the repertoire was profiled, and TCRdb retains in-frame clones only, with some absent. The sample shows around 41,000 clones, roughly 82% of them seen only once. Material: CD4+ T cells from PBMCs cultured without peptide, obtained before COVID-19 vaccination. These receptors all stem from a human donor who received a COVID-19 vaccine.

The V gene is TRBV5-1, the J gene TRBJ2-5; 7 bases match TRBD1. Trimming at V came to 4 bases and at J to 2 bases, leaving 11 bases not matched to a gene. Germline V gene sequence: CDR1 SGHRS, CDR2 YFSETQ. This CDR3 comprises 16 residues. The CDR3: CASSLGPGGGQETQYF. CDR3 in DNA: TGCGCCAGCAGCCTGGGGCCAGGGGGTGGGCAAGAGACCCAGTACTTC. Complete variable domain (other parts from reference TRBV5-1 and TRBJ2-5): KAGVTQTPRYLIKTRGQQVTLSCSPISGHRSVSWYQQTPGQGLQFLFEYFSETQRNKGNFPGRFSGRQFSNSRSEMNVSTLELGDSALYLCASSLGPGGGQETQYFGPGTRLLVL.

The chain employs TRBV5-1 and TRBJ2-2; TRBD1 or TRBD2 may be the D gene (6 bases each). Per germline, CDR1 SGHRS and CDR2 YFSETQ. V was clipped by 3 bases and J by 4 bases, with 13 bases between them. The CDR3 is 15 amino acids. The CDR3 DNA reads as TGCGCCAGCAGCTCGCCTTGGGGGGCCACCGGGGAGCTGTTTTTT. Its protein is CASSSPWGATGELFF. The variable domain in full, with the rest retrieved from reference TRBV5-1 and TRBJ2-2, is KAGVTQTPRYLIKTRGQQVTLSCSPISGHRSVSWYQQTPGQGLQFLFEYFSETQRNKGNFPGRFSGRQFSNSRSEMNVSTLELGDSALYLCASSSPWGATGELFFGEGSRLTVL.

The CDR3 DNA follows: TGTGCCAGCAGCTTGAGTGGGGATCAGCCCCAGCATTTT. It translates to CASSLSGDQPQHF. This chain uses TRBV11-2 with TRBJ1-5; D is ambiguous. V was pared by 3 bases and J by 5 bases, with 8 bases between. The CDR3 is made up of 13 amino acids. Germline CDR1 reads SGHAT; CDR2 reads FQNNGV.

There are a few counts of this clone. The chain combines TRBV7-2 with TRBJ1-1; 9 nucleotides line up with TRBD1. Germline V CDR1 and CDR2: SGHTA, FQGNSA. This CDR3 has 13 amino acids. V gave up 5 bases and J gave up 7 bases; unmatched junction bases: 5. CDR3 amino acids: CASSTGQGYEAFF. As DNA, the CDR3 is TGTGCCAGCAGCACCGGACAGGGGTATGAAGCTTTCTTT. The full variable domain, in which reference TRBV7-2 and TRBJ1-1 provide the parts outside the CDR3, is GAGVSQSPSNKVTEKGKDVELRCDPISGHTALYWYRQSLGQGLEFLIYFQGNSAPDKSGLPSDRFSAERTGGSVSTLTIQRTQQEDSAVYLCASSTGQGYEAFFGQGTRLTVV.

The chain employs TRBV14 and TRBJ2-3; TRBD2 matches 7 bases. The germline CDR1 and CDR2 sequences are SGHDN and FVKESK. The CDR3 spans 16 residues. Trimming removed 2 bases from V and 1 base from J; junction bases left unmatched: 6. The CDR3 sequence is CASSQRNLAGTDTQYF. CDR3 coding DNA: TGTGCCAGCAGCCAAAGAAACCTAGCGGGCACAGATACGCAGTATTTT.

The chain combines TRBV7-3 with TRBJ1-1; D may be TRBD1 (5 bases). The CDR3 has 17 amino acids. Germline V CDR1 and CDR2: SGHTA, FQGTGA. V was cut by 1 base and J by 6 bases, with 21 bases left in between. DNA of the CDR3: TGTGCCAGCAGCTTAAAGGGGCACGGAGGCTATGGCGCTGAAGCTTTCTTT. Residues: CASSLKGHGGYGAEAFF.